This TCR beta chain was identified during a study of cytomegalovirus exposure and HLA in healthy donors. Study in general: Earlier work reported 90 million to 120 million unique TCR beta sequences from roughly 180 million T cells. General study findings and limits: There were about 160 TCR beta chains listed as cytomegalovirus-associated. For most subjects, TCR beta sequences were reported to predict HLA-A and HLA-B alleles with accuracy.

Donors in the study were healthy people who gave bone marrow. Germline loops: CDR1 SGHNT, CDR2 YENEEA. The CDR3 has 11 amino acids. Trimming took off 0 bases at V and 8 bases at J, with 4 bases between the two ends. With 60 Vbeta and 13 Jbeta primers, the PCR was carried out. Sequencing used immunoSEQ multiplex PCR; TCRdb keeps in-frame clones, though not all of them. The data contain over 110,000 clones, just under 85% of them singletons. A remark on this clone: Its antigen remains unknown.

Source material: PBMCs. The sequence was obtained from a woman in her sixties in good health and CMV-seropositive. The chain joins TRBV11-3 to TRBJ2-5; no reliable D call. CDR3 protein: CASSLEATQYF. CDR3 in DNA: TGTGCCAGCAGCTTAGAGGCAACCCAGTACTTC.